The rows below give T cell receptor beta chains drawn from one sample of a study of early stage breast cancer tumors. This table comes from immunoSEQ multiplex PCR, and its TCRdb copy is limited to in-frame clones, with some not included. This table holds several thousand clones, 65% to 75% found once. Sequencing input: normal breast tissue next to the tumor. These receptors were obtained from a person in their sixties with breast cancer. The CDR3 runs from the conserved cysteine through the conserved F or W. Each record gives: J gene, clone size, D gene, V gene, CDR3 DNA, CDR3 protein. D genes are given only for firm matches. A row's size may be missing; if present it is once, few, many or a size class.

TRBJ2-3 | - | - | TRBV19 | TGTGCCAGTAGTATAGATGAGGGAGGAAGTGATACGCAGTATTTT | CASSIDEGGSDTQYF
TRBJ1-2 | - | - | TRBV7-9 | TGTGCCAGCAGCTTAGGACAGTACTATGGCTACACCTTC | CASSLGQYYGYTF
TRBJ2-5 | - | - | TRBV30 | TGTGCCTGGAATCCCGGAGGTGCTAGTTGGGACCAAGAGACCCAGTACTTC | CAWNPGGASWDQETQYF
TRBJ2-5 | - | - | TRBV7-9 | TGTGCCAGCAGCTCGGGGTACCAAGAGACCCAGTACTTC | CASSSGYQETQYF
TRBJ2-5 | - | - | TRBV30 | TGTGCCTGGAGTAACAATCAAGAGACCCAGTACTTC | CAWSNNQETQYF
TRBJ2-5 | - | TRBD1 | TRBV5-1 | TGCGCCAGCAGCGTAACCCCCGGGACAGGGTACCAAGAGACCCAGTACTTC | CASSVTPGTGYQETQYF
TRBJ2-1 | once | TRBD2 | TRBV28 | TGTGCCAGCAGTTCGGCGCTAGCGGGACACAATGAGCAGTTCTTC | CASSSALAGHNEQFF
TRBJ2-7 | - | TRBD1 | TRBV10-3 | TGTGCCATCAGCGCCCCGGGACAGGAGTACGAGCAGTACTTC | CAISAPGQEYEQYF
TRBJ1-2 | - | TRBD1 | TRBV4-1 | TGCGCCAGCAGCCAAGCCTTGACAGGGGAGGCCTATGGCTACACCTTC | CASSQALTGEAYGYTF
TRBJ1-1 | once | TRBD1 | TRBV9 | TGTGCCAGCAGCGAGGGACAGGGGTACACTGAAGCTTTCTTT | CASSEGQGYTEAFF
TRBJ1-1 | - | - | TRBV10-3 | TGTGCCATCAGTTCCGGGACATCAAACACTGAAGCTTTCTTT | CAISSGTSNTEAFF
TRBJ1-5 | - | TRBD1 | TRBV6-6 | TGTGCCAGCAGTAAATCGACAGGGAAAGGAAATCAGCCCCAGCATTTT | CASSKSTGKGNQPQHF
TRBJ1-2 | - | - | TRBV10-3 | TGTGCCATCAGTGAGTCGAAATCAGCTAACTATGGCTACACCTTC | CAISESKSANYGYTF
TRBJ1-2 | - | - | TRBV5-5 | TGTGCCAGCAGCCTGGGGGAGGGCTGGAACTATGGCTACACCTTC | CASSLGEGWNYGYTF
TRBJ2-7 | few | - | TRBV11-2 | TGTGCCAGCAGCTTAGACCCTTCTTCTATTTACGAGCAGTACTTC | CASSLDPSSIYEQYF
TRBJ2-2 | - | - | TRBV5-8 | TGTGCCAGCAGCCGGAGGGGTACGGCGAACACCGGGGAGCTGTTTTTT | CASSRRGTANTGELFF
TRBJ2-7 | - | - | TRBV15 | TGTGCCACCAGCAGAAACAAGGGCGGGATGTCCTACGAGCAGTACTTC | CATSRNKGGMSYEQYF
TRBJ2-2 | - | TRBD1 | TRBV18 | TGTGCCAGCTCAAGTGGACAGGGGATCACCGGGGAGCTGTTTTTT | CASSSGQGITGELFF
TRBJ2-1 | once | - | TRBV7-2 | TGTGCCAGCAGCTTAGGGCAGGGTTCCAATGAGCAGTTCTTC | CASSLGQGSNEQFF
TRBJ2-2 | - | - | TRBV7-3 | TGTGCCAGCAGCTTATTGGGGGGAGGAGAGGCCGGGGAGCTGTTTTTT | CASSLLGGGEAGELFF
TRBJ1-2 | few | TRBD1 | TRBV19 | TGTGCCAGTAGTACCATCACCGGGACAGGGTATGGCTACACCTTC | CASSTITGTGYGYTF
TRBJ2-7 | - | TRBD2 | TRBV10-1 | TGCGCCAGCAGCCCCAATATAGCGGGAGGGCCAAACGAGCAGTACTTC | CASSPNIAGGPNEQYF
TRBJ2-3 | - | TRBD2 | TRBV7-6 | TGTGCCAGCAGCCCGGACGGGGGGGGCGGGGATACGCAGTATTTT | CASSPDGGGGDTQYF
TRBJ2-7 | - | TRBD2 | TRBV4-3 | TGCGCCAGCAGCCAATGGTCCCCACTAGCGGGCCCCTACGAGCAGTACTTC | CASSQWSPLAGPYEQYF
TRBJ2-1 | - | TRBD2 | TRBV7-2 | TGTGCCAGCAGCTCGAAAATACTAGCGGGAGTATTATACAATGAGCAGTTCTTC | CASSSKILAGVLYNEQFF
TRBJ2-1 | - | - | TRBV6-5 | TGTGCCAGCAGTCTCTCTAGAACCTACAATGAGCAGTTCTTC | CASSLSRTYNEQFF
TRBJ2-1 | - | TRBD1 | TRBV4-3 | TGCGCCAGCAGCCCCGGGACAGGGAGGAGGTACAATGAGCAGTTCTTC | CASSPGTGRRYNEQFF
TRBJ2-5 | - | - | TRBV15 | TGTGCCACCAGCATAGGTCAGGGCACAGAGACCCAGTACTTC | CATSIGQGTETQYF
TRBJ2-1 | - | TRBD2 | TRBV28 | TGTGCCAGTGGGGGGGGTTTCGCGGGAGGTGTTAATGAGCAGTTCTTC | CASGGGFAGGVNEQFF
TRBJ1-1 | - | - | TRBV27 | TGTGCCAGCAGTCCCTGGAGACCGGGGACAAAGAACACTGAAGCTTTCTTT | CASSPWRPGTKNTEAFF
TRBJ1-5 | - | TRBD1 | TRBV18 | TGTGCCAGCTCAGAACAGGGGGTCGGTCAGCCCCAGCATTTT | CASSEQGVGQPQHF
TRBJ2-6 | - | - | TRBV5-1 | TGCGCCAGCAGCTTGGTTCGGGGTGGGGCCAACGTCCTGACTTTC | CASSLVRGGANVLTF
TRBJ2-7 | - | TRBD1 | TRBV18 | TGTGCCAGCTCACCTATCGGGACAGGGGGCCACGAGCAGTACTTC | CASSPIGTGGHEQYF
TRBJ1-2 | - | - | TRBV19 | TGTGCCAGTAGTATAGAGGTGGGGGCGCGAGGCTATGGCTACACCTTC | CASSIEVGARGYGYTF
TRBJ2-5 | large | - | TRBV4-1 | TGCGCCAGCAGCTCGCCAACGAGTGAGACCCAGTACTTC | CASSSPTSETQYF
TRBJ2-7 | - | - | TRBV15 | TGTGCCACCAGCCCACGAGGCAGCTCCTACGAGCAGTACTTC | CATSPRGSSYEQYF
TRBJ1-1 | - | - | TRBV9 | TGTGCCAGCAGCGGGGGAGGGGCAGATACCGAAGCTTTCTTT | CASSGGGADTEAFF
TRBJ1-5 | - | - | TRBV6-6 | TGTGCCAGCAGTTACTCCGAGCAGCCCCAGCATTTT | CASSYSEQPQHF
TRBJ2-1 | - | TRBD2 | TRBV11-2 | TGTGCCAGCAGCTTAGTTCGCGGGACTAGCATCAATGAGCAGTTCTTC | CASSLVRGTSINEQFF
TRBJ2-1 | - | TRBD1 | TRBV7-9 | TGTGCCATCCCGACGGGACAGGGCTACAATGAGCAGTTCTTC | CAIPTGQGYNEQFF
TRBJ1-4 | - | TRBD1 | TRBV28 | TGTGCCAGCAGTCCCCGACAGGGAGCTCCTAATGAAAAACTGTTTTTT | CASSPRQGAPNEKLFF
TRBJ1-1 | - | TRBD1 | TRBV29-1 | TGCAGCGTTAACGACAGGGACACTGAAGCTTTCTTT | CSVNDRDTEAFF
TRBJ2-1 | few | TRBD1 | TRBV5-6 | TGTGCCAGCAGCTTGCCAGCGAGGGGGCAGGGGACCTACAATGAGCAGTTCTTC | CASSLPARGQGTYNEQFF
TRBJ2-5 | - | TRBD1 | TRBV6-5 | TGTGCCAGCAGTTACTCGATGACAGGGTCGGGGGAGACCCAGTACTTC | CASSYSMTGSGETQYF
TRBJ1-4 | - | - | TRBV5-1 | TGCGCCAGCAGCTACCCGGGACAAGAAAAACTGTTTTTT | CASSYPGQEKLFF
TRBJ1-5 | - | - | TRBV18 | TGTGCCAGCTCACCAGGGCGTGGAGGGCAGGGCCATCAGCCCCAGCATTTT | CASSPGRGGQGHQPQHF
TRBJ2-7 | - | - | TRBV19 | TGTGCCAGTAGTAGGACACTCTCCTACGAGCAGTACTTC | CASSRTLSYEQYF
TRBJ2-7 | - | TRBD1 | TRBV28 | TGTGCCAGCAGTTCGGGACAGGGGGCCAGCGAGCAGTACTTC | CASSSGQGASEQYF
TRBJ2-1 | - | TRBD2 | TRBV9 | TGTGCCAGCAGCGTTAGGGGACTAGCGGAATACAATGAGCAGTTCTTC | CASSVRGLAEYNEQFF
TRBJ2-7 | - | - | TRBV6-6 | TGTGCCAGCAGTTACTCGGCGCAGGGGAATAAATGGGAGCAGTACTTC | CASSYSAQGNKWEQYF
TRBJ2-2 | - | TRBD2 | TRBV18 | TGTGCCAGCTCTGCGACTAGCGGGAGACTCGGGGAGCTGTTTTTT | CASSATSGRLGELFF
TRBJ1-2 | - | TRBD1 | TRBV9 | TGTGCCAGCAGCGGGGACAGGGGATCAGGCTATGGCTACACCTTC | CASSGDRGSGYGYTF
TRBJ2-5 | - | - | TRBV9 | TGTGCCAGCAGCAGAGACAGCCAAGAGACCCAGTACTTC | CASSRDSQETQYF
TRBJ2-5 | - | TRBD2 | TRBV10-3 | TGTGCCATCAGCGTCCCGGGACTAGGAACAGAGACCCAGTACTTC | CAISVPGLGTETQYF
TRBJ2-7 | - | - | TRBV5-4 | TGTGCCAGCAGCCCGGATGGGGGGAACTACGAGCAGTACTTC | CASSPDGGNYEQYF
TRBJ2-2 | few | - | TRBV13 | TGTGCCAGCAGCTTAGAAGCGGTTCCCGGGGAGCTGTTTTTT | CASSLEAVPGELFF
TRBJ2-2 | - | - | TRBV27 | TGTGCCAGCAGTATAACACAGGGCACCGGGGAGCTGTTTTTT | CASSITQGTGELFF
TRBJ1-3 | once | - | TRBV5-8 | TGTGCCAGCAGCTTTCGTTCCTCTGGAAACACCATATATTTT | CASSFRSSGNTIYF
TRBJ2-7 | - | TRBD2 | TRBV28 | TGTGCCAGCAGTTTATCCTTGGCGGGAGCGGGCGAGCAGTACTTC | CASSLSLAGAGEQYF